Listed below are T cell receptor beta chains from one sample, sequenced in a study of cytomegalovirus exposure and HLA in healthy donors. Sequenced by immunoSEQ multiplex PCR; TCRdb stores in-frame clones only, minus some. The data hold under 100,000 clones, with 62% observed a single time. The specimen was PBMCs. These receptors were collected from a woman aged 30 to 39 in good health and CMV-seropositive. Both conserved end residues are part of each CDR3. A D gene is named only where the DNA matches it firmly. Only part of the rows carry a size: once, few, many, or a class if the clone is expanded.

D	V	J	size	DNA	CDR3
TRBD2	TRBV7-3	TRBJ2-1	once	TGTGCCAGCAGCTTAGGGCTACTAGCGGCTGCCAATGAGCAGTTCTTC	CASSLGLLAAANEQFF
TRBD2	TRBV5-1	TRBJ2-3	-	TGCGCCAGCAGAGGCGCGGGGGGGTCCTTAGATACGCAGTATTTT	CASRGAGGSLDTQYF
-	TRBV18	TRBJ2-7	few	TGTGCCAGCTCGAGAACTACCCGGGGTCCCTACGAGCAGTACTTC	CASSRTTRGPYEQYF
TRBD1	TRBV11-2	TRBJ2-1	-	TGTGCCAGCAGCCGAGCTGGGACAGGGAAAAGGAATGAGCAGTTCTTC	CASSRAGTGKRNEQFF
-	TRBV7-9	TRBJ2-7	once	TGTGCCAGCAGCCTCGGAGGATATTACGAGCAGTACTTC	CASSLGGYYEQYF
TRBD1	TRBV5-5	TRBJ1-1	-	TGTGCCAGCAGCGTACAGGGGATGGGTACTGAAGCTTTCTTT	CASSVQGMGTEAFF
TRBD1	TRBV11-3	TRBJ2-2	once	TGTGCCAGCAGCTTCCGGGACAGGGGGGAAGCCGGGGAGCTGTTTTTT	CASSFRDRGEAGELFF
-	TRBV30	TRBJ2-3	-	TGTGCCTGGAGTAACCCCGGGGGGCTTACAGATACGCAGTATTTT	CAWSNPGGLTDTQYF
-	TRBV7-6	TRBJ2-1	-	TGTGCCAGCAGCTTAGGGGGGGTGCGGGGCAATGAGCAGTTCTTC	CASSLGGVRGNEQFF
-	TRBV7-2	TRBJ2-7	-	TGTGCCAGCAGCTTAGCGACAGTACCTAACGAGCAGTACTTC	CASSLATVPNEQYF
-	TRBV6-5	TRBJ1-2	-	TGTGCCAGCAGTTACTGGAGCTCGCGGGGCTACACCTTC	CASSYWSSRGYTF
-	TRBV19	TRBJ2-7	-	TGTGCCAGTAGTACAACGGCCGAGACAGGTGCTCGCTATAAGCAGTACTTC	CASSTTAETGARYKQYF
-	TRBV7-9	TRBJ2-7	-	TGTGCCAGCAGCTTAGTCGACGTGGCGAGGGGGGAGCAGTACTTC	CASSLVDVARGEQYF
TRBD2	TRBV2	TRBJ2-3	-	TGTGCCAGAGATTCTCGGGGGGGGATCGATACGCAGTATTTT	CARDSRGGIDTQYF
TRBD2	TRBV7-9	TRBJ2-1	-	TGTGCCACCAACCTCGGGACTAGCGGGGGGGAGCAGTTCTTC	CATNLGTSGGEQFF
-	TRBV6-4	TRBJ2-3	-	TGTGCCAGCAGCCCAGGACACACGGATACGCAGTATTTT	CASSPGHTDTQYF
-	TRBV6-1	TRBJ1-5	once	TGTGCCAGCAGTGAAGCATCAGGGTGGAATCAGCCCCAGCATTTT	CASSEASGWNQPQHF
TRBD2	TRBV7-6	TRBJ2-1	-	TGTGCCAGCAGCTTAGCCCTAGCGGGGGGGCTCAATGAGCAGTTCTTC	CASSLALAGGLNEQFF
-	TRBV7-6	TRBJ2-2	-	TGTGCCAGCAGCTCGAACCAGGCAGGGGCGGCAGGGGAGCTGTTTTTT	CASSSNQAGAAGELFF
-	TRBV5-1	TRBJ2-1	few	TGCGCCAGCAGCAACAGGGCGTCTCTTTACAATGAGCAGTTCTTC	CASSNRASLYNEQFF
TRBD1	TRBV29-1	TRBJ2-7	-	TGCAGCGTTGAAACAGGGGTCGGCTACGAGCAGTACTTC	CSVETGVGYEQYF
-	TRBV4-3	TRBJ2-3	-	TGCGCCAGCAGCCAAGGAATGTTGAGGAGCACAGATACGCAGTATTTT	CASSQGMLRSTDTQYF
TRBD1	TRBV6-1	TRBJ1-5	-	TGTGCCAGCAGTGGTCAGGGGGCGCGAGGGTCGGAAAGCAATCAGCCCCAGCATTTT	CASSGQGARGSESNQPQHF
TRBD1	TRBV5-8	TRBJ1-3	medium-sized	TGTGCCAGCAGCACACAGGGGTCTGGAAACACCATATATTTT	CASSTQGSGNTIYF
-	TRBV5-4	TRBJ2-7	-	TGTGCCAGCACCCGGGTTGGCAAAACCTCCTACGAGCAGTACTTC	CASTRVGKTSYEQYF
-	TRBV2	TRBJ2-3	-	TGTGCCAGCAGTAGGGACTTCGGGGATACGCAGTATTTT	CASSRDFGDTQYF
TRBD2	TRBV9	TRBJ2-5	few	TGTGCCAGCAGCGCAGGTAGCGGGGGGGAGACCCAGTACTTC	CASSAGSGGETQYF
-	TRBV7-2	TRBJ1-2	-	TGTGCCAGCAGCTCATCAGGGGACCTCTATGGCTACACCTTC	CASSSSGDLYGYTF
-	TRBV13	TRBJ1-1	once	TGTGCCAGCAGCTTAAGTCGGGAGGGTGGCACTGAAGCTTTCTTT	CASSLSREGGTEAFF
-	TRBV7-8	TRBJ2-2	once	TGTGCCAGCAGCCTGAGGGGGACGTTGAACACCGGGGAGCTGTTTTTT	CASSLRGTLNTGELFF
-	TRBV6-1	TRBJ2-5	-	TGTGCCAGCATGACAAATACAGGAGAAGAGACCCAGTACTTC	CASMTNTGEETQYF